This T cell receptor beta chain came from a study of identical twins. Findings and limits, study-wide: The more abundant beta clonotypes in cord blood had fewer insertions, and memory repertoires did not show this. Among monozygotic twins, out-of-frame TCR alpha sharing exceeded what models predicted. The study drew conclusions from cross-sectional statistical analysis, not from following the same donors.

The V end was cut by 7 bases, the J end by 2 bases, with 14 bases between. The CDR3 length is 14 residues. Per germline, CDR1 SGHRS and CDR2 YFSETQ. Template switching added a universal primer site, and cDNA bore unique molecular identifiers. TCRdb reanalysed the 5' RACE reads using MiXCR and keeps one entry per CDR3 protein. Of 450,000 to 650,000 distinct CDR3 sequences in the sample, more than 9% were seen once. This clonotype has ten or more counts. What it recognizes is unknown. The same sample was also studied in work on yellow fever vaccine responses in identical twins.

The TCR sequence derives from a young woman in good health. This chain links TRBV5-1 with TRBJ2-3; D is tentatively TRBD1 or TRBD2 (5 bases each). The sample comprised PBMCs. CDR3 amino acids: CASRGRQITDTQYF. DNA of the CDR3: TGCGCCAGCCGAGGGAGACAGATCACAGATACGCAGTATTTT. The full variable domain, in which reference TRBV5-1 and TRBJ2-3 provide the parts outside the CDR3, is KAGVTQTPRYLIKTRGQQVTLSCSPISGHRSVSWYQQTPGQGLQFLFEYFSETQRNKGNFPGRFSGRQFSNSRSEMNVSTLELGDSALYLCASRGRQITDTQYFGPGTRLTVL.